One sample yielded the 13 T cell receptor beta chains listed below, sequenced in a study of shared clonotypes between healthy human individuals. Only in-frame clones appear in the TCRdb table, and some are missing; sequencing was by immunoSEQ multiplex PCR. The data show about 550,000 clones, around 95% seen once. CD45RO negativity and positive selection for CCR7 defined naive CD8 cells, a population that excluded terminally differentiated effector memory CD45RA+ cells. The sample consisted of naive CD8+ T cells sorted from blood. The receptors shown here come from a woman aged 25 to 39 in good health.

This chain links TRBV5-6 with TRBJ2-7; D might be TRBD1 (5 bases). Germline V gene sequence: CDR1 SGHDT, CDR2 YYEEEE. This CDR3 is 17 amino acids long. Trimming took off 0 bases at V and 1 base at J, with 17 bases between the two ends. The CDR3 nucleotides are TGTGCCAGCAGCTTGGCTTTTCAGGGCACCCTTTCCTACGAGCAGTACTTC. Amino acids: CASSLAFQGTLSYEQYF.

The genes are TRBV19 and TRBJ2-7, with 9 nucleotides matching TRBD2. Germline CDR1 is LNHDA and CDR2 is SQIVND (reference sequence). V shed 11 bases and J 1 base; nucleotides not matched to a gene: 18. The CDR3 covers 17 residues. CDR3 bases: TGTGCCGGTACGTGGGGGCGGGAGGGCCGGCCTTCCTACGAGCAGTACTTC. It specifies CAGTWGREGRPSYEQYF.

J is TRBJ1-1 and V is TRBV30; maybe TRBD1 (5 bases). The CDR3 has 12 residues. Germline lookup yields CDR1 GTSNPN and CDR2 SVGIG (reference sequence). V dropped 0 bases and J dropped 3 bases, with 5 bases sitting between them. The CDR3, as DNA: TGTGCCTGGAGTGTACAGGACACTGAAGCTTTCTTT. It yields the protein CAWSVQDTEAFF.

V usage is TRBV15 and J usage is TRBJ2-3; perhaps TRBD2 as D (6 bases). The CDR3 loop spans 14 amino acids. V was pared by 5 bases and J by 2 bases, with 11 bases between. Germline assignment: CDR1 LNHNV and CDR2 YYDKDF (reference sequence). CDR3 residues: CATSDGSLTDTQYF. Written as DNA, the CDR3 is TGTGCCACCAGCGACGGGAGTCTCACAGATACGCAGTATTTT.

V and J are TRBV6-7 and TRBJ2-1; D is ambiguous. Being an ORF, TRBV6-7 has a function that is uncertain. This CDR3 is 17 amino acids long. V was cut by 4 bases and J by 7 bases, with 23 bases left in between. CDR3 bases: TGTGCCAGCAGTTCGAACCTTTCGAGCCAAAAAAGGAATGAGCAGTTCTTC. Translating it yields CASSSNLSSQKRNEQFF.

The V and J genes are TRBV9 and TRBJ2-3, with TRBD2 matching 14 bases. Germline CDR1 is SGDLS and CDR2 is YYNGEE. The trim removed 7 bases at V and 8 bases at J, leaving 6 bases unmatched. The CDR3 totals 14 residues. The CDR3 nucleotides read TGTGCCAGCCACCCCGGGACTAGCGGGAGTACGCAGTATTTT. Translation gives CASHPGTSGSTQYF. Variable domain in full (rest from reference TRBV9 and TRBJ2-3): DSGVTQTPKHLITATGQRVTLRCSPRSGDLSVYWYQQSLDQGLQFLIQYYNGEERAKGNILERFSAQQFPDLHSELNLSSLELGDSALYFCASHPGTSGSTQYFGPGTRLTVL.

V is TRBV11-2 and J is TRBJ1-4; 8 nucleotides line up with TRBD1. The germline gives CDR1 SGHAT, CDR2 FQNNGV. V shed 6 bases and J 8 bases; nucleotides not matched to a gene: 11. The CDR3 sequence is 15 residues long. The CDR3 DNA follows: TGTGCCAGCAGGGACGGACAGGGTCAGGGGGAAAAACTGTTTTTT. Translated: CASRDGQGQGEKLFF.

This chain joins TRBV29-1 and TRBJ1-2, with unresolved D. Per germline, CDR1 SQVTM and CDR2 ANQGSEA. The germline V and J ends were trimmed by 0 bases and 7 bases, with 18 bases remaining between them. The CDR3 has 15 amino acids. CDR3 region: CSVEDPEVYLGGYTF. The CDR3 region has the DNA TGCAGCGTTGAAGATCCTGAAGTCTACTTAGGTGGCTACACCTTC.

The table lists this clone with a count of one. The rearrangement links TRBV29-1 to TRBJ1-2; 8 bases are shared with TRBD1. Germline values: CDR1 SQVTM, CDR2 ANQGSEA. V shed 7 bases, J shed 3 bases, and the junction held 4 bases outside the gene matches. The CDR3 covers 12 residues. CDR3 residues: CSDQGQDYGYTF. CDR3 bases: TGCAGCGACCAGGGACAGGACTATGGCTACACCTTC.

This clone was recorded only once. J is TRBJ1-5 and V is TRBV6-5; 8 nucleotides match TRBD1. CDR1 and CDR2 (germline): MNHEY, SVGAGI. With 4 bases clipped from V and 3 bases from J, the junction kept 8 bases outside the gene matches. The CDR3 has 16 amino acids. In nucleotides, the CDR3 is TGTGCCAGCAGTTCCGCCTGGACAGGGACCAATCAGCCCCAGCATTTT. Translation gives CASSSAWTGTNQPQHF.

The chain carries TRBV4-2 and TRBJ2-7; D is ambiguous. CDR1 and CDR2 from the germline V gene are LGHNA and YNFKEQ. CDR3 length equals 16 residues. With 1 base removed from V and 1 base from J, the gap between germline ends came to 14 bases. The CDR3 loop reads CASSQVVLDVSYEQYF. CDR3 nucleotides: TGTGCCAGCAGCCAAGTTGTCCTAGATGTTTCCTACGAGCAGTACTTC.

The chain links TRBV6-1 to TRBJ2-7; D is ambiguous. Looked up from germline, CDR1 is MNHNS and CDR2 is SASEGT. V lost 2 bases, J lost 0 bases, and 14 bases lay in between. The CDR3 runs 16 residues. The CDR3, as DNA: TGTGCCAGCAGTGAATTACCGGCCTTTAGCTCCTACGAGCAGTACTTC. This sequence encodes CASSELPAFSSYEQYF.

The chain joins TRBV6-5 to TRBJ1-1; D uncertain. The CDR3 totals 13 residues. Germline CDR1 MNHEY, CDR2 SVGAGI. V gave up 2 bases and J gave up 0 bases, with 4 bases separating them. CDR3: CASSYDMNTEAFF. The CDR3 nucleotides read TGTGCCAGCAGTTACGATATGAACACTGAAGCTTTCTTT.